The sample holds many counts of the clone carrying this TCR beta chain. As yet, its antigen is unknown. Trimming took 0 bases from V and 3 from J, leaving 12 bases between them. Germline V gene sequence: CDR1 SGHNT, CDR2 YYREEE (reference sequence). The CDR3 is 15 residues long. 5'RACE with 10-nucleotide random UMIs generated the cDNA. From 15-18 subjects, over 160 million TCR-beta sequences were obtained in each sequencing run. Each CDR3 protein gets one entry after TCRdb re-called the 5' RACE reads with MiXCR. The table has 80,000 to 95,000 distinct CDR3 sequences, approximately 3.5% seen once. The sample comes from a study of neurological immune-mediated disorders. Whole-study results and caveats: The most TCR clonal expansion was seen in HTLV-1-associated myelopathy, whereas the least was seen in multiple sclerosis, below the level in healthy controls.

The unsorted libraries originated from 2 million PBMCs kept at -80 C. This clonotype was obtained from a woman between 45 and 60 years old with multiple sclerosis. Input material: PBMCs. The chain has TRBV5-4 and TRBJ1-2; TRBD1 is a possible D gene (6 bases). CDR3: CASSLEGESDYGYTF. CDR3 DNA: TGTGCCAGCAGCTTGGAGGGGGAGTCGGACTATGGCTACACCTTC.